The 10 T cell receptor beta chains given below trace back to one sample, sequenced in a study of CD8 T cell repertoires and HIV-1 epitope variants. Antigens of these TCRs are unknown. Generated by immunoSEQ multiplex PCR, the TCRdb table keeps only in-frame clones and is missing some. The table has 5,700 or so clones, about 70% seen once; the top ten hold less than 50%. Sequenced input: cultured CD8+ T cells derived from PBMCs. Source of these receptors: a male donor with HIV.

The CDR3 here is CASRLEDSSYEQYF. CDR3 nucleotide sequence: TGTGCCAGCAGGCTGGAAGATAGCTCCTACGAGCAGTACTTC. The rearrangement uses TRBV28 and TRBJ2-5; the D is unclear. The DNA end is more similar to TRBJ2-7, so the J call may be wrong. The CDR3 loop spans 14 amino acids. Germline CDR1 MDHEN, CDR2 SYDVKM.

This rearrangement joins TRBV5-8 to TRBJ2-7, with 8 bases matching TRBD1. The CDR3 extends over 16 amino acids. The V gene's germline CDR1 is SGHTS and CDR2 YDEGEE. With 3 bases clipped from V and 4 bases from J, the junction kept 12 bases outside the gene matches. CDR3 sequence (DNA): TGTGCCAGCAGCTGGCAGTCGACCAGGGGGCTATACGAGCAGTACTTC. Residues: CASSWQSTRGLYEQYF. Filled out from reference TRBV5-8 and TRBJ2-7, the complete variable domain reads EAGVTQSPTHLIKTRGQQATLRCSPISGHTSVYWYQQALGLGLQFLLWYDEGEERNRGNFPPRFSGRQFPNYSSELNVNALELEDSALYLCASSWQSTRGLYEQYFGPGTRLTVT.

The CDR3 nucleotides are TGTGCCAGCAGCTTAGTTGGCAGCACAGATACGCAGTATTTT. It yields the protein CASSLVGSTDTQYF. This chain connects TRBV7-2 to TRBJ2-3; D gene uncertain. Germline values: CDR1 SGHTA, CDR2 FQGNSA. The CDR3 has 14 residues. Trimming took off 1 base at V and 0 bases at J, with 5 bases between the two ends.

This clone was recorded a few times. V usage is TRBV7-9 and J usage is TRBJ2-7, with 11 bases aligning to TRBD2. The V segment lost 5 bases and the J segment 2 bases; nucleotides outside the gene matches: 5. The CDR3 has 15 amino acids. The V gene's germline CDR1 is SEHNR and CDR2 FQNEAQ (reference sequence). The DNA for the CDR3 is TGTGCCAGCAGCCCAACTAGCGGGAGTCCCTACGAGCAGTACTTC. As protein: CASSPTSGSPYEQYF.

This clone has just one count. The V and J genes are TRBV10-2 and TRBJ2-7; unclear D gene. This CDR3 spans 14 amino acids. CDR1 is WSHSY and CDR2 is SAAADI in the germline V gene. Between the trimmed V and J ends, which lost 6 bases and 1 base, there was a span of 13 bases. For the CDR3, the DNA is TGCGCCAGCAGGTGGGGTAAGGATTCCTACGAGCAGTACTTC. Protein sequence: CASRWGKDSYEQYF.

The chain uses TRBV7-3 and TRBJ2-4; 7 bases match TRBD2. This CDR3 comprises 16 residues. The germline V gene has CDR1 SGHTA and CDR2 FQGTGA. The J segment lost 6 bases and the V segment lost 3 bases, leaving 11 bases of the junction unmatched. The CDR3 region is CASSLTRLKRGNIQYF. The CDR3 DNA reads TGTGCCAGCAGCTTGACAAGACTTAAGCGGGGAAACATTCAGTACTTC. Full variable domain (outside the CDR3, taken from reference TRBV7-3 and TRBJ2-4): GAGVSQTPSNKVTEKGKYVELRCDPISGHTALYWYRQSLGQGPEFLIYFQGTGAADDSGLPNDRFFAVRPEGSVSTLKIQRTERGDSAVYLCASSLTRLKRGNIQYFGAGTRLSVL.

The chain recombines TRBV30 with TRBJ1-2; D not resolved. Germline V gene sequence: CDR1 GTSNPN, CDR2 SVGIG (reference sequence). V lost 1 base and J 6 bases, leaving 18 bases between the germline ends. The CDR3 runs to 15 residues. As DNA, the CDR3 is TGTGCCTGGAGTGGTGAGGGAGGGAGTTTTCATGGCTACACCTTC. Translation: CAWSGEGGSFHGYTF.

This clone was detected a few times. V usage is TRBV29-1 and J usage is TRBJ2-7, with D possibly being TRBD1 (6 bases). The CDR3 runs 12 residues. V shed 3 bases and J shed 5 bases, with 11 bases lying between them. Germline CDR1 is SQVTM and CDR2 is ANQGSEA. CDR3: CSVEDSPNEQYF. The DNA of the CDR3 is TGCAGCGTTGAGGACAGCCCTAACGAGCAGTACTTC.

The rearrangement joins TRBV5-1 to TRBJ2-7; possibly TRBD2 for D (5 bases). V lost 3 bases, J lost 4 bases, and 17 bases lay in between. Germline V CDR1 and CDR2: SGHRS, YFSETQ. The CDR3 has 15 amino acids. Here the CDR3 reads CASSSDGLPRYEQYF. In DNA, the CDR3 is TGCGCCAGCAGCTCGGACGGACTTCCTCGATACGAGCAGTACTTC.

The chain links TRBV5-8 to TRBJ2-7; D uncertain. The CDR3 has 14 amino acids. Trimming took off 4 bases at V and 0 bases at J, with 11 bases between the two ends. Germline CDR1 reads SGHTS; CDR2 reads YDEGEE. The CDR3 loop reads CASSPTTSSYEQYF. DNA of the CDR3: TGTGCCAGCAGCCCTACTACGAGCTCCTACGAGCAGTACTTC. Full variable domain (outside the CDR3, taken from reference TRBV5-8 and TRBJ2-7): EAGVTQSPTHLIKTRGQQATLRCSPISGHTSVYWYQQALGLGLQFLLWYDEGEERNRGNFPPRFSGRQFPNYSSELNVNALELEDSALYLCASSPTTSSYEQYFGPGTRLTVT.